A selection of T cell receptor beta chains follows, all from one sample in a study of technical replicates of blood from several donors. Sequenced by immunoSEQ multiplex PCR; TCRdb stores in-frame clones only, minus some. This table holds tens of thousands of clones, about 91% found once. Input material: T cells isolated from PBMCs. The source of these receptors is a human donor in good health. CDR3s include the opening cysteine and the closing phenylalanine or tryptophan. The D gene is left open where the match is weak. The listing skips clone size in some rows; elsewhere it reads once, few, many or a size class.

TRBD1 | TRBJ1-1 | - | TRBV28 | TGTGCCAGCAGTCTGGACAGGGGAGTAAGAACTGAAGCTTTCTTT | CASSLDRGVRTEAFF
TRBD1 | TRBJ1-3 | - | TRBV30 | TGTGCCTCTACAGGGGCCGAAGCGGAAAACACCATATATTTT | CASTGAEAENTIYF
- | TRBJ2-1 | - | TRBV7-6 | TGTGCCAGCAGCTTAGAGGGGGGACTATACAATGAGCAGTTCTTC | CASSLEGGLYNEQFF
TRBD2 | TRBJ2-3 | - | TRBV29-1 | TGCAGCGTTGAAGAAAGCGGGAGTGGAACAGATACGCAGTATTTT | CSVEESGSGTDTQYF
- | TRBJ2-1 | - | TRBV4-1 | TGCGCCAGCAGCCAAGCCGGGACTGGCTACAATGAGCAGTTCTTC | CASSQAGTGYNEQFF
TRBD1 | TRBJ1-4 | - | TRBV7-9 | TGTGCCAGCAGCTCCTGGACAGGGGCGACGGTGACTAATGAAAAACTGTTTTTT | CASSSWTGATVTNEKLFF
TRBD1 | TRBJ2-1 | - | TRBV28 | TGTGCCAGCAGTTTCAACAGGGGCTCCTACAATGAGCAGTTCTTC | CASSFNRGSYNEQFF
- | TRBJ2-1 | - | TRBV21-1 | TGTGCCAGCATTAAAGGGCTAGCGGGAGGAAGCTCCTACAATGAGCAGTTCTTC | CASIKGLAGGSSYNEQFF
- | TRBJ1-5 | - | TRBV5-8 | TGTGCCAGCAGCTTGGTCGATCAGCCCCAGCATTTT | CASSLVDQPQHF
TRBD1 | TRBJ1-3 | - | TRBV27 | TGTGCCAGCAGTATACCTAATGGACAGGGCCGCTCTGGAAACACCATATATTTT | CASSIPNGQGRSGNTIYF
TRBD1 | TRBJ2-7 | - | TRBV7-9 | TGTGCCAGCGGATCCGGGACAGGGCTCGTTTACGAGCAGTACTTC | CASGSGTGLVYEQYF
TRBD2 | TRBJ2-7 | few | TRBV7-3 | TGTGCCAGCAGCCTGGCGGGGAGCGGGAACTACGAGCAGTACTTC | CASSLAGSGNYEQYF
TRBD2 | TRBJ2-3 | - | TRBV9 | TGTGCCAGCAGCGGAAATAGCGGGGTGCAGTATTTT | CASSGNSGVQYF
TRBD1 | TRBJ2-7 | - | TRBV19 | TGTGCCAGTAGTATTCTTGGGACAGGGGTCAACGAGCAGTACTTC | CASSILGTGVNEQYF
TRBD2 | TRBJ2-7 | - | TRBV30 | TGTGCCTGGAGTAGACTAGCGGGAGGCTCCTACGAGCAGTACTTC | CAWSRLAGGSYEQYF
- | TRBJ1-1 | - | TRBV19 | TGTGCCAGTAGTATAGGGGCGGGAACGGGGACTGAAGCTTTCTTT | CASSIGAGTGTEAFF
- | TRBJ1-2 | - | TRBV5-1 | TGCGCCAGCAGCTTGGACAGCCTGGATGGCTACACCTTC | CASSLDSLDGYTF
TRBD1 | TRBJ2-7 | - | TRBV5-6 | TGTGCTAGCAGCTTAGGTCTCGGACAGGTCGAGCAGTACTTC | CASSLGLGQVEQYF
- | TRBJ2-1 | - | TRBV4-1 | TGCGCCAGCAGCCCGACGAATAGCGCTTCATACAATGAGCAGTTCTTC | CASSPTNSASYNEQFF
- | TRBJ1-2 | - | TRBV29-1 | TGCAGCGTGAGGACGGGGAACTATGGCTACACCTTC | CSVRTGNYGYTF
TRBD1 | TRBJ1-4 | - | TRBV6-5 | TGTGCCAGCAGTTACACCGGGACAGCTAATGAAAAACTGTTTTTT | CASSYTGTANEKLFF
- | TRBJ1-5 | - | TRBV5-8 | TGTGCCAGCAGCGCCAGGGTTCAGCCCCAGCATTTT | CASSARVQPQHF
TRBD1 | TRBJ1-4 | - | TRBV4-3 | TGCGCCAGCAGCCAGGCCGGGACAGGATTTGAAAAACTGTTTTTT | CASSQAGTGFEKLFF
- | TRBJ2-3 | - | TRBV19 | TGTGCCAGTAGTGTGGCGGCTACCCTCAGCACAGATACGCAGTATTTT | CASSVAATLSTDTQYF
- | TRBJ1-2 | - | TRBV28 | TGTGCCAGCAGTTTCGGGTCTTATGGCTACACCTTC | CASSFGSYGYTF
- | TRBJ1-2 | - | TRBV9 | TGTGCCAGCAGAACAGATTTCTATGGCTACACCTTC | CASRTDFYGYTF
- | TRBJ2-3 | - | TRBV2 | TGTGCCAGCAGTGATATCCTAGCAGGAGATACGCAGTATTTT | CASSDILAGDTQYF
- | TRBJ2-7 | - | TRBV6-6 | TGTGCCAGCAGTTACGCCGAGACAGCGTACGAGCAGTACTTC | CASSYAETAYEQYF
TRBD1 | TRBJ1-1 | - | TRBV2 | TGTGCCAGCAGTGCGGACCCCGGACAGGCCGCTTTCTTT | CASSADPGQAAFF
TRBD1 | TRBJ1-2 | - | TRBV19 | TGTGCCAGTAGTACCTCAACAGGGGGCAACTATGGCTACACCTTC | CASSTSTGGNYGYTF
- | TRBJ2-7 | - | TRBV5-4 | TGTGCCAGCAGCTTGTTCGGGGAATCCTACGAGCAGTACTTC | CASSLFGESYEQYF
- | TRBJ1-2 | - | TRBV29-1 | TGCAGCCACGGGGGGAATGACGATGGCTACACCTTC | CSHGGNDDGYTF
- | TRBJ2-7 | - | TRBV10-2 | TGCGCCAGCGGGGCAGGGACCTACGAGCAGTACTTC | CASGAGTYEQYF
TRBD1 | TRBJ1-5 | - | TRBV19 | TGTGCCAGTAATCGACAGGGGGCCAATCAGCCCCAGCATTTT | CASNRQGANQPQHF
- | TRBJ1-5 | - | TRBV19 | TGTGCCAGTTACCCCACAGGGATTAGCAATCAGCCCCAGCATTTT | CASYPTGISNQPQHF
TRBD1 | TRBJ2-7 | - | TRBV5-1 | TGCGCCAGCAGCCCGACAGGGGTCGGTTACGAGCAGTACTTC | CASSPTGVGYEQYF
- | TRBJ2-7 | - | TRBV9 | TGTGCCAGCATCAAACGACAGGCCGACTCCTACGAGCAGTACTTC | CASIKRQADSYEQYF
TRBD2 | TRBJ2-2 | - | TRBV4-2 | TGTGCCAGCAGCCAAGTCTTTAGCGGGAGAATTCCCGGGGAGCTGTTTTTT | CASSQVFSGRIPGELFF
- | TRBJ2-3 | - | TRBV11-2 | TGTGCCAGCAGCTTAGGGTCTAGAGATACGCAGTATTTT | CASSLGSRDTQYF
- | TRBJ2-7 | - | TRBV5-6 | TGTGCCAGCAGCTGGAGAGGACCCGGGACTGGCTCCTACGAGCAGTACTTC | CASSWRGPGTGSYEQYF